This record concerns one TCR beta chain sequence. V shed 3 bases and J shed 0 bases, with 8 bases lying between them. The germline gives CDR1 MNHEY, CDR2 SMNVEV (reference sequence). The CDR3 loop spans 14 amino acids. This entry is derived from a study of T cell responses to AZD1222 COVID-19 vaccine. Profiling relied on immunoSEQ multiplex PCR, and the TCRdb table lists in-frame clones only, not all of them. The table has fewer than 200,000 clones, more than 90% seen once. This receptor was taken from an adult who received the MenACWY meningococcal vaccine as a control. V is TRBV27 and J is TRBJ1-1; D is perhaps TRBD1 (5 bases). Specimen: peripheral blood, collected 28 days after the second dose of the MenACWY control vaccine. For the CDR3, the DNA is TGTGCCAGCAGTTTCCGGGGCATGAACACTGAAGCTTTCTTT. Its protein is CASSFRGMNTEAFF.